The next 22 T cell receptor beta chains were all read from a single sample in a study of cytomegalovirus exposure and HLA in healthy donors. PCR employed 60 Vbeta and 13 Jbeta primers. This table comes from immunoSEQ multiplex PCR, and its TCRdb copy is limited to in-frame clones, with some not included. The profile shows roughly 150,000 clones, roughly 80% of them singletons. Sequenced input: PBMCs. These receptors originate from a female donor in good health and CMV-seronegative.

This chain links TRBV6-5 with TRBJ2-1; 7 positions match TRBD2. The germline V gene encodes CDR1 MNHEY and CDR2 SVGAGI. The J segment lost 4 bases and the V segment lost 6 bases, leaving 9 bases of the junction unmatched. This CDR3 has 15 amino acids. The CDR3 bases are TGTGCCAGCAGCCTCCTAGCGGACCCGTACAATGAGCAGTTCTTC. Translating it yields CASSLLADPYNEQFF.

The V gene is TRBV28, the J gene TRBJ1-3; no clear D gene. The CDR3 is made up of 12 amino acids. The V gene's germline CDR1 is MDHEN and CDR2 SYDVKM. V lost 6 bases and J 0 bases, leaving 3 bases between the germline ends. CDR3 amino acids: CASSISGNTIYF. The CDR3 nucleotides read TGTGCCAGCAGCATCTCTGGAAACACCATATATTTT.

The chain employs TRBV2 and TRBJ2-7, with 10 bases lining up with TRBD2. From germline, CDR1 is SNHLY and CDR2 FYNNEI. Trimming cost V 6 bases and J 4 bases; bases outside gene matches: 9. The CDR3 sequence is 15 residues long. The CDR3 bases are TGTGCCAGCAGACCGGGACTAGCGACTTATTACGAGCAGTACTTC. The encoded protein is CASRPGLATYYEQYF.

The CDR3 region is CSVNLLALSTDTQYF. CDR3 coding DNA: TGCAGCGTCAACTTACTAGCCCTAAGCACAGATACGCAGTATTTT. This chain links TRBV29-1 with TRBJ2-3, with a tentative D call TRBD2 (6 bases). CDR1 is SQVTM, CDR2 ANQGSEA, per germline. The length of the CDR3 is 15 residues. The V end lost 6 bases, the J end lost 0 bases, and 16 bases lay between the germline ends.

This clone was observed a few times. The chain has TRBV6-1 and TRBJ1-5, with TRBD1 matching over 7 bases. Germline V gene lookup returns CDR1 MNHNS and CDR2 SASEGT. CDR3 size: 15 residues. J gave up 5 bases and V 5 bases, and 9 bases lay outside the gene matches. The CDR3 here is CASSHLQGIYQPQHF. The CDR3 DNA follows: TGTGCCAGCAGTCACTTACAGGGGATCTATCAGCCCCAGCATTTT.

Points on this clone: A read error may account for a junction end that differs from germline. Other nucleotide sequences in the sample specify the same CDR3. The chain links TRBV7-8 to TRBJ1-1; D possibly corresponds to TRBD1 (5 bases). The CDR3 is made up of 14 amino acids. CDR1 is SGHVS and CDR2 is FQNEAQ in the germline V gene. CDR3 region: CASSLNGGSTEAFF. DNA for the CDR3: TGCGCCAGCAGCTTAAATGGGGGGAGTACTGAAGCTTTCTTT.

The rearrangement uses TRBV2 and TRBJ1-3; no definite D call. Germline V lookup: CDR1 SNHLY, CDR2 FYNNEI. V gave up 5 bases and J gave up 0 bases, with 8 bases separating them. The CDR3 has 14 residues. The CDR3 protein is CASSQTASGNTIYF. The CDR3 nucleotides read TGTGCCAGCAGTCAAACAGCCTCTGGAAACACCATATATTTT. Filled out from reference TRBV2 and TRBJ1-3, the complete variable domain reads EPEVTQTPSHQVTQMGQEVILRCVPISNHLYFYWYRQILGQKVEFLVSFYNNEISEKSEIFDDQFSVERPDGSNFTLKIRSTKLEDSAMYFCASSQTASGNTIYFGEGSWLTVV.

The chain combines TRBV6-1 with TRBJ1-1; D perhaps matches TRBD1 (6 bases). The CDR3 is 14 residues long. The germline V gene has CDR1 MNHNS and CDR2 SASEGT. V was clipped by 3 bases and J by 5 bases, with 13 bases between them. CDR3 sequence (DNA): TGTGCCAGCAGTGACAGGGGAGAAGAAACTGAAGCTTTCTTT. Its translation: CASSDRGEETEAFF.

J is TRBJ1-5 and V is TRBV15; D perhaps matches TRBD1 (5 bases). Germline assignment: CDR1 LNHNV and CDR2 YYDKDF (reference sequence). The CDR3 length is 14 residues. V was cut by 2 bases and J by 2 bases, with 7 bases left in between. CDR3 sequence: CATSRTGGNQPQHF. The CDR3 DNA reads TGTGCCACCAGCAGAACAGGCGGCAATCAGCCCCAGCATTTT.

V is TRBV5-1 and J is TRBJ1-1; perhaps TRBD1 as D (5 bases). The CDR3 is 14 amino acids. V was cut by 4 bases and J by 4 bases, with 14 bases left in between. In germline, CDR1 is SGHRS, CDR2 YFSETQ. CDR3 sequence: CASSRVGGGTEAFF. DNA of the CDR3: TGCGCCAGCAGCCGCGTGGGGGGGGGCACTGAAGCTTTCTTT.

The chain links TRBV29-1 to TRBJ1-2, with no clear D. V was trimmed by 7 bases and J by 0 bases, leaving 15 bases between them. There are 14 residues in the CDR3. Germline assignment: CDR1 SQVTM and CDR2 ANQGSEA. CDR3 nucleotide sequence: TGCAGCGGATCCGGGAAGACTTCTAACTATGGCTACACCTTC. Its protein is CSGSGKTSNYGYTF.

The V call is TRBV4-1, the J call TRBJ2-3; 10 positions match TRBD1. There are 16 residues in the CDR3. In germline, CDR1 is MGHRA, CDR2 YSYEKL. V lost 3 bases and J lost 0; bases outside the gene matches: 3. The CDR3 here is CASSHGTGESTDTQYF. The CDR3 DNA sequence: TGCGCCAGCAGCCACGGGACAGGGGAGAGCACAGATACGCAGTATTTT.

The rearrangement links TRBV6-6 to TRBJ2-3, with D hard to call. The CDR3 loop spans 12 amino acids. Germline CDR1 MNHNY, CDR2 SVGAGI (reference sequence). V was clipped by 6 bases and J by 5 bases, with 9 bases between them. The CDR3 sequence is CASRELVDTQYF. In DNA form, the CDR3 reads TGTGCCAGCAGAGAGTTGGTAGATACGCAGTATTTT.

The chain is built from TRBV28 and TRBJ2-7; D unresolved. Between the trimmed V and J ends, which lost 4 bases and 3 bases, there was a span of 10 bases. The CDR3 has 13 residues. CDR1 and CDR2 from the germline V gene are MDHEN and SYDVKM. This CDR3 is CASSSTPVYEQYF. The CDR3 DNA reads TGTGCCAGCAGTTCTACCCCCGTCTACGAGCAGTACTTC. Variable domain in full (rest from reference TRBV28 and TRBJ2-7): DVKVTQSSRYLVKRTGEKVFLECVQDMDHENMFWYRQDPGLGLRLIYFSYDVKMKEKGDIPEGYSVSREKKERFSLILESASTNQTSMYLCASSSTPVYEQYFGPGTRLTVT.

Only one count was recorded for this clone. V is TRBV4-1 and J is TRBJ1-1; a possible D gene is TRBD1 (5 bases). Germline V gives CDR1 MGHRA, CDR2 YSYEKL. The CDR3 runs 15 residues. V was cut by 0 bases and J by 3 bases, with 11 bases left in between. CDR3 sequence: CASSQDGGADTEAFF. CDR3 in DNA: TGCGCCAGCAGCCAAGATGGTGGGGCGGACACTGAAGCTTTCTTT.

The chain links TRBV9 to TRBJ2-2, with 8 bases fitting TRBD1. The CDR3 has 17 residues. V trimming: 0 bases; J trimming: 4 bases; junction bases outside the gene matches: 8. The germline gives CDR1 SGDLS, CDR2 YYNGEE. This chain's CDR3 is CASSVVQGARGTGELFF. Written as DNA, the CDR3 is TGTGCCAGCAGCGTAGTGCAGGGGGCGAGGGGCACCGGGGAGCTGTTTTTT.

The chain joins TRBV19 to TRBJ2-7, with a possible D match to TRBD2 (5 bases). The CDR3 is 14 residues long. Germline loops: CDR1 LNHDA, CDR2 SQIVND (reference sequence). V lost 5 bases, J lost 2 bases, and 13 bases lay in between. CDR3 protein: CASSAGVRAYEQYF. The CDR3 DNA reads as TGTGCCAGTAGTGCTGGAGTGAGGGCCTACGAGCAGTACTTC.

The genes are TRBV4-1 and TRBJ2-7; D is undetermined. Germline CDR1 MGHRA, CDR2 YSYEKL. This CDR3 contains 14 residues. V lost 4 bases to trimming and J lost 1 base, with 11 bases between them. CDR3 in amino acids: CASSPVDLSYEQYF. DNA for the CDR3: TGCGCCAGCAGCCCAGTAGACTTGTCCTACGAGCAGTACTTC.

The V call is TRBV6-1, the J call TRBJ2-1, with 8 bases fitting TRBD2. V was clipped by 6 bases and J by 5 bases; unmatched bases: 9. The CDR3 has 15 amino acids. Germline CDR1 MNHNS, CDR2 SASEGT. DNA of the CDR3: TGTGCCAGCAGGCCCCTCGCGGGAGGAAACAATGAGCAGTTCTTC. Its protein product is CASRPLAGGNNEQFF.

This chain links TRBV5-4 with TRBJ2-3; D ambiguous. The germline V gene has CDR1 SGHNT and CDR2 YYREEE (reference sequence). The CDR3 is 13 residues long. The ends were cut back, 1 base at V and 6 bases at J, with 9 bases in the middle. The CDR3 loop reads CASSLKEADTQYF. The CDR3 region has the DNA TGTGCCAGCAGCTTGAAGGAAGCGGATACGCAGTATTTT.

The chain employs TRBV28 and TRBJ2-7; D might be TRBD2 (5 bases). Per germline, CDR1 MDHEN and CDR2 SYDVKM. This CDR3 spans 14 amino acids. Trimming left V 6 bases short and J 3 bases short, with 15 bases between. CDR3 coding DNA: TGTGCCAGCAGATCGGGATCAACAGTCTACGAGCAGTACTTC. Protein product: CASRSGSTVYEQYF.

The CDR3 sequence: CASGTGNSGANVLTF. The CDR3 region has the DNA TGTGCTAGCGGGACAGGGAACTCTGGGGCCAACGTCCTGACTTTC. The V and J genes are TRBV7-7 and TRBJ2-6; TRBD1 is a possible D gene (9 bases). This CDR3 has 15 residues. Per the germline V gene, CDR1 is SSHAT and CDR2 is FNYEAQ (reference sequence). The full variable domain, rest sourced from reference TRBV7-7 and TRBJ2-6, is GAGVSQSPRYKVTKRGQDVTLRCDPISSHATLYWYQQALGQGPEFLTYFNYEAQPDKSGLPSDRFSAERPEGSISTLTIQRTEQRDSAMYRCASGTGNSGANVLTFGAGSRLTVL.